Listed below are T cell receptor beta chains from one sample, sequenced in a study of monozygotic twins with inflammatory bowel disease. TCRdb derives one entry per CDR3 protein from the 5' RACE reads, leaving out DNA. The sample table includes around 150,000 distinct CDR3 sequences. The sample consisted of blood. These receptors all come from a human donor with ulcerative colitis or Crohn's disease, or a healthy co-twin of an affected twin (not recorded which). The CDR3 runs from the conserved cysteine through the conserved F or W. Clone size is not always given. Where it is, it says once, few, many or a class for expanded clones.

J gene | clone size | V gene | CDR3 protein
TRBJ1-6 | - | TRBV20-1 | CSASSPRNSPLHF
TRBJ2-2 | - | TRBV20-1 | CSARSGGAWTGELFF
TRBJ1-2 | - | TRBV10-3 | CAISMDNGYSF
TRBJ1-1 | - | TRBV20-1 | CSASRGAWIAFF
TRBJ2-1 | - | TRBV20-1 | CSATLSIEDRVWYNEQFF
TRBJ1-3 | - | TRBV18 | CASSPTIQSSGNTIYF
TRBJ2-7 | - | TRBV6-2/TRBV6-3 | CASSYRFDAGSTEQYF
TRBJ2-7 | - | TRBV7-6 | CASSSTGSNEQYF
TRBJ2-7 | - | TRBV20-1 | CSASGYSGTLSYEQYF
TRBJ2-1 | - | TRBV6-2/TRBV6-3 | CASSPFGGSSYNEQFF
TRBJ1-5 | - | TRBV20-1 | CSARDGGVSNQPQHF
TRBJ2-1 | - | TRBV7-2 | CASSSRDFNEQFF
TRBJ2-1 | - | TRBV27 | CASSSSAGAWINEQFF
TRBJ2-5 | - | TRBV5-6 | CASSPDYVNEPETQYF
TRBJ1-2 | - | TRBV11-3 | CASSAGQGSGYGYTF
TRBJ2-1 | - | TRBV4-1 | CASSQGLEQFF
TRBJ2-1 | - | TRBV20-1 | CSAPERLSSYNEQFF
TRBJ1-2 | - | TRBV11-2 | CASSFSLNYGYTF
TRBJ1-1 | - | TRBV5-1 | CASSLALGQPMNTEAFF
TRBJ2-1 | medium-sized | TRBV12-3/TRBV12-4 | CASSEVTGGYNEQFF
TRBJ1-6 | - | TRBV5-1 | CASSYFALDRLGSYNSPLHF
TRBJ2-1 | - | TRBV6-5 | CASSHSSGGADEQFF
TRBJ2-7 | - | TRBV20-1 | CSARDRQGGGDEQYF
TRBJ2-1 | - | TRBV7-2 | CASSADRPPCNEQFF
TRBJ2-7 | - | TRBV12-3/TRBV12-4 | CDSSFRRLSGEQYF
TRBJ1-5 | - | TRBV19 | CASQRESNQPQHF
TRBJ2-5 | - | TRBV3-1 | CASSHQYQETQYF
TRBJ2-7 | - | TRBV3-1 | CASSRGTARLASEQYF
TRBJ1-3 | - | TRBV29-1 | CSVTEGNTIYF
TRBJ2-7 | - | TRBV5-1 | CASSLQDGNYEQYF
TRBJ2-1 | - | TRBV12-2 | CASRLGHNEQFF
TRBJ2-6 | - | TRBV12-3/TRBV12-4 | CASSPGTVGANVLTF
TRBJ1-1 | - | TRBV20-1 | CSAGRTSSMWDTEAFF
TRBJ1-1 | - | TRBV7-8 | CASSFNRDTEAFF
TRBJ1-4 | - | TRBV18 | CASSPRGQPLRNEKLFF
TRBJ1-2 | - | TRBV7-8 | CASSLLSGRGYGYTF
TRBJ2-1 | - | TRBV12-3/TRBV12-4 | CASSFGLAAYNEQFF
TRBJ2-7 | - | TRBV7-2 | CASSAQPYEQYF
TRBJ2-1 | - | TRBV10-3 | CAIAAPEGGVYEQFF
TRBJ2-3 | - | TRBV10-3 | CAIRGTGLDTQYF